Sequencing of this T cell receptor (beta chain) was carried out in a study of response to subunit inactivated influenza vaccine. MiXCR was run by TCRdb on the RT-PCR reads, yielding one entry per CDR3 protein. Among approximately 500,000 distinct CDR3 sequences, roughly 13% were seen once, and the ten largest hold around 13%. From germline, CDR1 is SGHTA and CDR2 FQGNSA. The CDR3 is 15 amino acids. V lost 4 bases to trimming and J lost 0 bases, with 13 bases between them. This clonotype was counted between two and nine times. The sequence was collected from a man in his forties or fifties who received an inactivated influenza vaccine. The chain recombines TRBV7-2 with TRBJ2-7; D is perhaps TRBD1 or TRBD2 (6 bases each). The input for sequencing was PBMCs from blood, taken 40 to 50 days after vaccination. CDR3 bases: TGTGCCAGCAGCTCCGTAGGGGGGTTCTCCTACGAGCAGTACTTC. The encoded protein is CASSSVGGFSYEQYF.